The T cell receptor beta chain under discussion was sequenced for a study of blood T cells in healthy people across ages (dated by TCRdb to the mid-2010s). Regarding the complete study: Template switching captured roughly one uniquely barcoded TCR beta cDNA molecule per two T cells in model experiments. Using deep sequencing normalized with unique cDNA molecular identifiers, the study measured how TCR beta repertoire diversity changes with age. The donors were split into four age groups: young (average 16 years), middle-aged (39), aged (roughly 68) and long-lived (roughly 77). To avoid experimental bias, donors of different ages were distributed randomly across sequencing lanes. For two donors (one aged 18 to 30 and one aged 80 or older), the study analyzed two additional independent replicas of 1 million unique cDNA reads from the same blood draw. Results the study describes overall, beyond this receptor: Estimates of total diversity from one million sequenced T cells were regarded as lower bounds and underestimates. Because donor CMV infection status was unknown, age-related changes in expanded clonotypes were potentially confounded. Observed TCR beta diversity per million T cells fell roughly linearly with age, and a significant reduction was already apparent by age about 36. There was a strong correlation between observed TCR beta diversity and the percentage of naive T cells measured by flow cytometry. Compared with the aged group, the long-lived group had more naive CD4+ T cells, fewer expanded clones and increased TCR diversity, suggesting age selection. Since profiling was done on bulk unsorted PBMCs, naive and antigen-experienced compartments could not be conclusively compared.

Only one count was recorded for this clonotype. Its cognate antigen has yet to be identified. It has no much larger one-base neighbor in the sample; base qualities were not kept. One read offers little support. Systemically healthy Caucasian individuals from Russia, 39 in total and aged about 6 to 100 years, were included as donors. Approximately 9.7 milliliters of peripheral blood were drawn from each donor into EDTA-treated Vacutainer tubes. Ficoll-Paque density-gradient centrifugation was used to isolate PBMCs, with at least 7 million per sample. Total RNA, at least 6 micrograms per sample, was extracted from PBMCs with Trizol reagent. For every donor, flow cytometry on a PBMC aliquot measured the percentage of naive CD45RAhigh/CD27high T cells. Library preparation used 5' RACE. The instrument was an Illumina HiSeq 2500. A second roughly 6 to 11 cycle PCR used a sample-barcoded 5' primer and a J-beta primer mix. A template-switch 5' adaptor carrying 12 random nucleotides introduced a unique molecular identifier onto each TCR beta cDNA molecule. Each sample yielded at least 3 million CDR3-containing paired-end reads. The Mint cDNA synthesis kit, primed by a TRBC-specific oligonucleotide, was used to synthesize first-strand cDNA from all RNA. After uracil-DNA glycosylase treatment, a first 18-cycle PCR used universal primers M1SS and BC2_uni_R on all cDNA. The study's processing was this. Each sample was normalized by randomly selecting 1 million high-quality reads, each carrying a distinct molecular identifier. Instead of being binned into consensus sequences, reads with shared molecular identifiers were discarded. CDR3 identification, clonotype clustering and error correction used MiTCR with a Q25 quality threshold and the strictest error-elimination algorithm. Lower-bound total TCR beta diversity was estimated with a nonparametric unseen species model using Euler transformation. TCRdb passed the public sequencing reads through fastp at Q25 and MiXCR, retaining productive beta sequences. Records with the same CDR3 protein are collapsed into one entry carrying the most frequent genes and DNA. The V and J calls here are based on TCRdb, not the publication. The sample profile shows hundreds of thousands of distinct CDR3 sequences; around 43% of them were found once. The ten largest clones capture about 30% of the sample.

This TCR was sampled from a man older than 75 in good health. The sequenced material came from blood.

The CDR3 amino acid sequence is: CASSLQRQGTGELFF. The sequence in DNA is TGCGCCAGCAGCTTGCAGAGACAGGGCACCGGGGAGCTGTTTTTT. This chain joins TRBV5-1 to TRBJ2-2; 7 of the junction bases match TRBD1. Its CDR3 holds 15 amino acids, cysteine through phenylalanine. This entry keeps only the CDR3 DNA: 45 bases, framed from base 1. The germline V gene supplies CDR1 SGHRS and CDR2 YFSETQ. Compared with germline, V lacks 1 base and J lacks 4 bases; bases without a gene match: 4.